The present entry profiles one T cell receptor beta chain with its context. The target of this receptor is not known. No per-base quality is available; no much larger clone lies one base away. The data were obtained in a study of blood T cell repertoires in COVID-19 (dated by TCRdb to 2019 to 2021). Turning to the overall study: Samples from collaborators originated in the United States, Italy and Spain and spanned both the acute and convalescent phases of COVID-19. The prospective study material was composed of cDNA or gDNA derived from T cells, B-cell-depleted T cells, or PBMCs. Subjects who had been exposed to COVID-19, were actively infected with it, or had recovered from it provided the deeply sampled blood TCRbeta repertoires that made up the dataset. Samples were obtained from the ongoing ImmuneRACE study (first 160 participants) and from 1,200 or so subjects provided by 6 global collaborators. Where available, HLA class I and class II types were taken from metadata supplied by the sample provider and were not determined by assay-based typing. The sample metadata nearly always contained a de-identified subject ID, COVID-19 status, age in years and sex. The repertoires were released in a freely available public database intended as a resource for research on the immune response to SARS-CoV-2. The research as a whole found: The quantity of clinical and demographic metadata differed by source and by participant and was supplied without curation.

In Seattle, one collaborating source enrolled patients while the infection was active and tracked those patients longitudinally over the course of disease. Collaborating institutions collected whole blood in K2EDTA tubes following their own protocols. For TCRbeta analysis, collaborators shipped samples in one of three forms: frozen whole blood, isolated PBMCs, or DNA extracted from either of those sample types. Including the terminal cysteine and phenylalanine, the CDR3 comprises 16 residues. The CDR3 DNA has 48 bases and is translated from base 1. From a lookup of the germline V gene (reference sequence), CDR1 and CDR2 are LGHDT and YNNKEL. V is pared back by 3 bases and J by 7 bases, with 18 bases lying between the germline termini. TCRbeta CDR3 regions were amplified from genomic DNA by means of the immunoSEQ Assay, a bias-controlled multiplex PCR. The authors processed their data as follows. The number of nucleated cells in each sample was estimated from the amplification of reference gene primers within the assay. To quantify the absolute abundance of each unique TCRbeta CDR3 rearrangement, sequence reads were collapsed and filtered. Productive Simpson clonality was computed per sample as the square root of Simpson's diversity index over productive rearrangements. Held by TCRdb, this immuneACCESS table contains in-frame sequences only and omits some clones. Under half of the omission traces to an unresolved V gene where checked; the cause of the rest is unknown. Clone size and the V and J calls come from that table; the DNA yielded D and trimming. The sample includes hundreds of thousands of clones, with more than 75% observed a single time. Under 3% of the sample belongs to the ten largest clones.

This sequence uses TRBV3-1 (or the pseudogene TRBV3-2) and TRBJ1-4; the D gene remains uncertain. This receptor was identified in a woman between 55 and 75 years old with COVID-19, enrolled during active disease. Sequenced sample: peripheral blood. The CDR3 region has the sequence CASSQGSGVAREKLFF. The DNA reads TGTGCCAGCAGCCAGGGGAGTGGGGTAGCACGTGAAAAACTGTTTTTT.